The entry below gives a single TCR beta chain sequence along with its context. The record originates from a study of blood T cell repertoires in COVID-19. Libraries were prepared by immunoSEQ multiplex PCR; TCRdb keeps only in-frame clonotypes and omits some of them. Here the sample spans about 260,000 clones, under 90% being singletons. CDR1 MDHEN and CDR2 SYDVKM come from the germline V gene. V gave up 10 bases and J gave up 4 bases, with 16 bases separating them. The CDR3 has 14 amino acids. What was sequenced was peripheral blood. The receptor was isolated from a man between 60 and 70 years old with acute or convalescent COVID-19. This chain joins TRBV28 and TRBJ2-2, with a tentative D call TRBD1 (6 bases). CDR3: CATEPGQSTGELFF. The CDR3 DNA follows: TGTGCCACGGAACCGGGACAAAGCACCGGGGAGCTGTTTTTT.